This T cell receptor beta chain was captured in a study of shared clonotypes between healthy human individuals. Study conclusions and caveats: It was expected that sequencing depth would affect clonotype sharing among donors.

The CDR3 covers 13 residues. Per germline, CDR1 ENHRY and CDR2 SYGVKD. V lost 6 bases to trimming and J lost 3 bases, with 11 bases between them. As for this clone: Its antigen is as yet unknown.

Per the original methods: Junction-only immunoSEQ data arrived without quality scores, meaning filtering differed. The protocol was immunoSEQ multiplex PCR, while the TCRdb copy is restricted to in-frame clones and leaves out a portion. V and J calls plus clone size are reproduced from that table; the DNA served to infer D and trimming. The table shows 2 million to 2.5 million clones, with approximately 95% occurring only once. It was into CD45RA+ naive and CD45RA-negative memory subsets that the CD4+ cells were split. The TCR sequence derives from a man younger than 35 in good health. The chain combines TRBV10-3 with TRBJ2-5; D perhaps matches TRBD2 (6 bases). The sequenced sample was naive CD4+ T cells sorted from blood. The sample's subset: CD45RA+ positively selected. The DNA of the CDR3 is TGTGCCATCAGGGGCGGGATGGAAGAGACCCAGTACTTC. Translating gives CAIRGGMEETQYF.